The clone carrying this T cell receptor (beta chain) was observed a single time. Its antigen remains unknown. With 60 Vbeta and 13 Jbeta primers, the PCR was carried out. Profiling relied on immunoSEQ multiplex PCR, and the TCRdb table lists in-frame clones only, not all of them. The sample has 90,000 to 110,000 clones; approximately 86% are singletons. This entry belongs to a study of cytomegalovirus exposure and HLA in healthy donors. Study at large: An analysis done earlier identified about 100 million unique TCR beta sequences from around 180 million T cells. Study results and caveats: Accurate predictions that matched the HLA-A and HLA-B alleles of most subjects were reportedly made from TCR beta sequences. Follow-up analysis later connected one missense variant in DCLRE1C with trimming of TCR beta V- and J-genes.

Per the germline V gene, CDR1 is SGHAT and CDR2 is FQNNGV. The V end was cut by 1 base, the J end by 0 bases, with 9 bases between. This CDR3 contains 15 residues. The chain recombines TRBV11-2 with TRBJ2-5; D not resolved. What was sequenced was PBMCs. The clonotype comes from a man aged 18-30 years in good health and CMV-seronegative. The CDR3 here is CASSLGAAYQETQYF. CDR3 DNA: TGTGCCAGCAGCTTAGGTGCGGCGTACCAAGAGACCCAGTACTTC.